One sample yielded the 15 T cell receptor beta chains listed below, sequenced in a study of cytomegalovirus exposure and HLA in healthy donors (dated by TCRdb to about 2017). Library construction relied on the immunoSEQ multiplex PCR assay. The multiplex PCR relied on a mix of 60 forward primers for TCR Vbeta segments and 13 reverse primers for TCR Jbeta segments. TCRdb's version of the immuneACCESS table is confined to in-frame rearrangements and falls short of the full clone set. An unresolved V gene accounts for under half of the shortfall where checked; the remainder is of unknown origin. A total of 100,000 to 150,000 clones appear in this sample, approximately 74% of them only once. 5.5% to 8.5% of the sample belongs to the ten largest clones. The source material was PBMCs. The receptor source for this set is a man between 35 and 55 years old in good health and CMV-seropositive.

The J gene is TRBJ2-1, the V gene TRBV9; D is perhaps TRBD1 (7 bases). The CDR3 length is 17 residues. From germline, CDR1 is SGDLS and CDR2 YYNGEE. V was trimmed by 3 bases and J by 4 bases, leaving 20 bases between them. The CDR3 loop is CASSDPTRDRDYNEQFF. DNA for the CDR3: TGTGCCAGCAGCGACCCGACGCGGGACAGAGATTACAATGAGCAGTTCTTC.

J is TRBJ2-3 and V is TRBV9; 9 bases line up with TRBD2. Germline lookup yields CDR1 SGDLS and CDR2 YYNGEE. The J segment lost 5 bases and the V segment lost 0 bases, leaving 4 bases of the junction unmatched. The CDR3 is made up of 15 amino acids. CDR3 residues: CASSVGAGGGDTQYF. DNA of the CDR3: TGTGCCAGCAGCGTAGGAGCGGGAGGAGGAGATACGCAGTATTTT.

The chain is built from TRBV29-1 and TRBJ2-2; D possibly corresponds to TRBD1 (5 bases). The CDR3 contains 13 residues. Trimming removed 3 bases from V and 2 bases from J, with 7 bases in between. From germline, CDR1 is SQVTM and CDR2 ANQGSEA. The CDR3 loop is CSVEGPNTGELFF. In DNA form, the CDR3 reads TGCAGCGTTGAGGGGCCCAACACCGGGGAGCTGTTTTTT.

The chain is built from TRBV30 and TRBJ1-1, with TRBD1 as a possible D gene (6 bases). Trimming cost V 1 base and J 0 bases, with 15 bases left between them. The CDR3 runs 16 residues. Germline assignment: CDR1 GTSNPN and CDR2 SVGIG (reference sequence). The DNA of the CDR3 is TGTGCCTGGAGTGAGAGGACAGCACTTATGAACACTGAAGCTTTCTTT. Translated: CAWSERTALMNTEAFF.

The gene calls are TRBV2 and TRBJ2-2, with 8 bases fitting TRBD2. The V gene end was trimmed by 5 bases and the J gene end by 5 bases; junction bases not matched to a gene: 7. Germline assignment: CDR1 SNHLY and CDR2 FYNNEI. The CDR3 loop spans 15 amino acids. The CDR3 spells CASSQGAGVTGELFF. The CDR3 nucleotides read TGTGCCAGCAGTCAGGGAGCGGGAGTTACCGGGGAGCTGTTTTTT.

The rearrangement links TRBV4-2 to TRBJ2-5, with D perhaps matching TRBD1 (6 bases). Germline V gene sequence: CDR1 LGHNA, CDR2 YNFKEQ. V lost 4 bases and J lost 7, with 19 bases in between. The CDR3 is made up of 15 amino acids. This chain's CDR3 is CASSPNPDSGGTQYF. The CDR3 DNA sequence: TGTGCCAGCAGCCCTAATCCGGACAGTGGCGGGACCCAGTACTTC.

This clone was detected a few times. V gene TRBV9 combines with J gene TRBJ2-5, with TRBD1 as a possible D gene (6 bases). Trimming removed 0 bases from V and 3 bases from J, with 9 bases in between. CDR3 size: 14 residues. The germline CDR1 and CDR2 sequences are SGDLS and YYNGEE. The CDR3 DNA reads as TGTGCCAGCAGCGTAGGAGGGGGAGAAGAGACCCAGTACTTC. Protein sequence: CASSVGGGEETQYF.

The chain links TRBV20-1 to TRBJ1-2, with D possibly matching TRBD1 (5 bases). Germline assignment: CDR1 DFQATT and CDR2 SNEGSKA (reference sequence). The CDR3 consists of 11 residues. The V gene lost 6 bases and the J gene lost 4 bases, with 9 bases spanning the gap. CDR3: CSAQTVYGYTF. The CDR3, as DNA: TGCAGTGCACAGACAGTCTATGGCTACACCTTC.

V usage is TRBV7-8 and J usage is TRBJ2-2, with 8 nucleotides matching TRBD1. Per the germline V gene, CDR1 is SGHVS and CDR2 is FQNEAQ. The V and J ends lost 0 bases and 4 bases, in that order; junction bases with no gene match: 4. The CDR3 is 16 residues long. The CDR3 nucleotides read TGTGCCAGCAGCTTAGCTGGCAGGGGGCTCACCGGGGAGCTGTTTTTT. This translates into CASSLAGRGLTGELFF.

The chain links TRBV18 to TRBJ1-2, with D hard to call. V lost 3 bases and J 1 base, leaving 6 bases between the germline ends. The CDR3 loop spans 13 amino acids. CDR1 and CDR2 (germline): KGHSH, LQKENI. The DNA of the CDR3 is TGTGCCAGCTCACCCGACAATAACTATGGCTACACCTTC. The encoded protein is CASSPDNNYGYTF.

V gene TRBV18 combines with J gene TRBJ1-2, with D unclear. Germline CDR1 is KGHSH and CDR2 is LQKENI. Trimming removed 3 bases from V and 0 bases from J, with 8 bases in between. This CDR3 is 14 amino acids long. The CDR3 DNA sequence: TGTGCCAGCTCACCCCTAGATACTAACTATGGCTACACCTTC. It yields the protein CASSPLDTNYGYTF.

The CDR3 reads CASSLGGTSGTGAQYF. The CDR3 DNA is TGTGCCAGCAGCTTAGGGGGGACTAGCGGAACCGGGGCCCAGTACTTC. This sequence joins TRBV7-2 and TRBJ2-5; 11 nucleotides agree with TRBD2. Germline V CDR1 and CDR2: SGHTA, FQGNSA. CDR3 size: 16 residues. The V gene end was trimmed by 1 base and the J gene end by 9 bases; junction bases not matched to a gene: 10.

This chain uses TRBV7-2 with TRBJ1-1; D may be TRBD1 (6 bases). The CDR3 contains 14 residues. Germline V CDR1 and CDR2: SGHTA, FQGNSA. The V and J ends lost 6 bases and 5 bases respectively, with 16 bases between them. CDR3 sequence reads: CASSRGGPRTEAFF. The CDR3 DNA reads TGTGCCAGCAGTCGGGGGGGGCCGAGGACTGAAGCTTTCTTT.

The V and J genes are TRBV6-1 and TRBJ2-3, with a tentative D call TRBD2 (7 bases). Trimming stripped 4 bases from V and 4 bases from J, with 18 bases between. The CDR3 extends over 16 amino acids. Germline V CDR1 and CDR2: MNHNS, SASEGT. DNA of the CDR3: TGTGCCAGCAGTGCAAGGGGGGGGTCCGGGGCAGATACGCAGTATTTT. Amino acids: CASSARGGSGADTQYF.

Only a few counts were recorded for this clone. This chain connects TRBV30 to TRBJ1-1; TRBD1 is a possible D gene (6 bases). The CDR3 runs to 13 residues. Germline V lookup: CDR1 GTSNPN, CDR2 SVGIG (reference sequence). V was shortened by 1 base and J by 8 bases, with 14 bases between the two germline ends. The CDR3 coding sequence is TGTGCCTGGAGTGAACAGGGAACAGGAGAAGCTTTCTTT. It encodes CAWSEQGTGEAFF.